This T cell receptor beta chain came from a study of shared clonotypes between healthy human individuals. Study background: Three CD4 naive, three CD4 memory, two CD8 naive and one CD8 memory plate were used per donor. The study's findings and limits: Inspection by rarefaction showed sorted-subset sequencing to be incomplete despite large depth. The authors sampled blood alone, and tissue repertoires likely differ.

Note on this clone: Its specificity is unknown.

Replicate PCRs run on sorted subsets employed approximately 0.2 ug DNA, around 31,000 T cell genomes. The data were produced by immunoSEQ multiplex PCR, yet TCRdb's version contains in-frame clones alone and is incomplete. The sample lists around 690,000 clones; about 90% were seen once. Germline V gene sequence: CDR1 SGHDT, CDR2 YYEEEE. The CDR3 extends over 12 amino acids. Trimming left V 4 bases short and J 8 bases short, with 12 bases between. Material: memory CD8+ T cells from PBMCs. Subset noted: CD45RO+ cells pooled with CCR7-negative TemRA cells. The chain uses TRBV5-6 and TRBJ1-1, with D tentatively TRBD1 (5 bases). This sequence was found in a man younger than 35 in good health. Some clones in this sample may be carry-over from other donors' samples. CDR3 loop: CASSMGGTEAFF. CDR3 DNA: TGTGCCAGCAGCATGGGGGGGACCGAAGCTTTCTTT. The complete variable domain, with remaining parts taken from reference TRBV5-6 and TRBJ1-1, reads DAGVTQSPTHLIKTRGQQVTLRCSPKSGHDTVSWYQQALGQGPQFIFQYYEEEERQRGNFPDRFSGHQFPNYSSELNVNALLLGDSALYLCASSMGGTEAFFGQGTRLTVV.